Following are 21 T cell receptor beta chains from one sample sequenced in a study of blood T cell repertoires in COVID-19. Libraries were prepared by immunoSEQ multiplex PCR; TCRdb keeps only in-frame clonotypes and omits some of them. Among 99,000 or so clones listed, about 86% were seen once. Material: peripheral blood. Receptors were obtained from a woman aged 60-70 years in a cohort sampled during active or convalescent COVID-19.

The genes are TRBV9 and TRBJ1-1; 11 bases align to TRBD1. Trimming cost V 4 bases and J 1 base; bases outside gene matches: 3. The germline V gene has CDR1 SGDLS and CDR2 YYNGEE. This CDR3 is 15 amino acids long. This chain's CDR3 is CASSKGTGGNTEAFF. DNA for the CDR3: TGTGCCAGCAGCAAAGGGACAGGGGGGAACACTGAAGCTTTCTTT.

The chain uses TRBV29-1 and TRBJ2-2, with 15 bases identical to TRBD2. CDR3 length: 17 residues. V dropped 6 bases and J dropped 4; count of bases not matched to a gene: 9. Germline lookup yields CDR1 SQVTM and CDR2 ANQGSEA. The CDR3 DNA follows: TGCAGCGTCCCGGGACTAGCGGGAGGAGGTAGCACCGGGGAGCTGTTTTTT. This encodes CSVPGLAGGGSTGELFF.

The chain uses TRBV7-6 and TRBJ2-2; TRBD2 aligns across 11 bases. Germline values: CDR1 SGHVS, CDR2 FNYEAQ. The length of the CDR3 is 16 residues. V was pared by 5 bases and J by 6 bases, with 8 bases of the junction left unmatched. The CDR3 DNA reads TGTGCCAGCAGCGCCCGTAGCGGGAGGGCTGCCGGGGAGCTGTTTTTT. Translated: CASSARSGRAAGELFF.

Here the CDR3 reads CASSRSGKGPPYEQYF. The CDR3 DNA is TGTGCCAGCAGCCGGTCAGGGAAGGGCCCCCCCTACGAGCAGTACTTC. This sequence joins TRBV5-4 and TRBJ2-7; maybe TRBD1 (5 bases). Germline V gene lookup returns CDR1 SGHNT and CDR2 YYREEE (reference sequence). V shed 4 bases and J shed 2 bases, with 19 bases lying between them. The CDR3 contains 16 residues. Full variable domain (rest looked up from reference TRBV5-4 and TRBJ2-7): ETGVTQSPTHLIKTRGQQVTLRCSSQSGHNTVSWYQQALGQGPQFIFQYYREEENGRGNFPPRFSGLQFPNYSSELNVNALELDDSALYLCASSRSGKGPPYEQYFGPGTRLTVT.

The chain has TRBV9 and TRBJ1-6; D gene uncertain. The germline CDR1 and CDR2 sequences are SGDLS and YYNGEE. This CDR3 is built from 14 residues. V was shortened by 0 bases and J by 8 bases, with 9 bases between the two germline ends. CDR3: CASSVATEYSPLHF. The CDR3 coding sequence is TGTGCCAGCAGCGTAGCTACGGAGTATTCACCCCTCCACTTT. The whole variable domain, filled in from reference TRBV9 and TRBJ1-6, reads DSGVTQTPKHLITATGQRVTLRCSPRSGDLSVYWYQQSLDQGLQFLIQYYNGEERAKGNILERFSAQQFPDLHSELNLSSLELGDSALYFCASSVATEYSPLHFGNGTRLTVT.

The chain recombines TRBV6-5 with TRBJ1-2, with D possibly TRBD1 on 5 matching bases. This CDR3 is 12 amino acids long. Trimming pared 2 bases from V and 11 bases from J, leaving 12 bases between. Per the germline V gene, CDR1 is MNHEY and CDR2 is SVGAGI. The CDR3 spells CASSYGAGIYTF. The CDR3 nucleotides are TGTGCCAGCAGTTACGGGGCTGGGATTTACACCTTC.

The genes are TRBV19 and TRBJ2-3; TRBD2 agrees at 8 bases. This CDR3 has 16 residues. CDR1 is LNHDA, CDR2 SQIVND, per germline (reference sequence). J lost 0 bases, V lost 5 bases, and 7 bases had no gene match. The CDR3 DNA follows: TGTGCCAGTAGTGCACGGGGGGGCGCGAGCACAGATACGCAGTATTTT. It codes for CASSARGGASTDTQYF. Full variable domain (rest looked up from reference TRBV19 and TRBJ2-3): DGGITQSPKYLFRKEGQNVTLSCEQNLNHDAMYWYRQDPGQGLRLIYYSQIVNDFQKGDIAEGYSVSREKKESFPLTVTSAQKNPTAFYLCASSARGGASTDTQYFGPGTRLTVL.

The chain joins TRBV13 to TRBJ2-3, with D hard to call. The germline V gene has CDR1 PRHDT and CDR2 FYEKMQ (reference sequence). V lost 7 bases and J 5 bases, leaving 10 bases between the germline ends. This CDR3 is built from 12 residues. CDR3 protein: CASTVRGDTQYF. CDR3 DNA sequence: TGTGCCAGCACAGTAAGAGGAGATACGCAGTATTTT.

CDR3 region: CATSDLGQGRGARKNNEQFF. DNA for the CDR3: TGTGCCACCAGTGATTTAGGACAGGGTCGGGGCGCGCGGAAGAACAATGAGCAGTTCTTC. The genes are TRBV24-1 and TRBJ2-1; 8 nucleotides agree with TRBD1. The CDR3 runs 20 residues. Germline V CDR1 and CDR2: KGHDR, SFDVKD. Trimming removed 1 base from V and 5 bases from J; junction bases left unmatched: 18.

This chain uses TRBV18 with TRBJ2-1, with TRBD2 matching over 10 bases. There are 17 residues in the CDR3. The germline V gene encodes CDR1 KGHSH and CDR2 LQKENI. J lost 0 bases, V lost 3 bases, and 5 bases had no gene match. The CDR3, as DNA: TGTGCCAGCTCACCGCGGACTAGCGGCAGCTCCTACAATGAGCAGTTCTTC. This sequence encodes CASSPRTSGSSYNEQFF.

The chain carries TRBV5-1 and TRBJ2-3; 10 bases line up with TRBD2. The length of the CDR3 is 14 residues. Germline CDR1 and CDR2: SGHRS and YFSETQ. V trimming: 4 bases; J trimming: 6 bases; junction bases outside the gene matches: 5. The CDR3 loop reads CASSPEGLADTQYF. The CDR3 DNA sequence: TGCGCCAGCAGCCCGGAGGGACTAGCGGATACGCAGTATTTT.

CDR3 loop: CASSRGLADTNEQFF. In nucleotides, the CDR3 is TGTGCCTCCTCCCGGGGGTTAGCGGATACGAATGAGCAGTTCTTC. The chain links TRBV6-4 to TRBJ2-1; D might be TRBD2 (6 bases). The CDR3 is made up of 15 amino acids. The V end was cut by 11 bases, the J end by 7 bases, with 24 bases between. The germline CDR1 and CDR2 sequences are MRHNA and SNTAGT.

The V call is TRBV11-2, the J call TRBJ2-7, with TRBD2 matching 13 bases. This CDR3 is built from 18 residues. CDR1 SGHAT and CDR2 FQNNGV come from the germline V gene. With 5 bases clipped from V and 0 bases from J, the junction kept 10 bases outside the gene matches. The chain's CDR3 is CASSNGLAGVPVSYEQYF. The DNA for the CDR3 is TGTGCCAGCAGCAACGGACTAGCGGGAGTGCCCGTCTCCTACGAGCAGTACTTC.

J is TRBJ1-2 and V is TRBV29-1; 11 nucleotides line up with TRBD1. J lost 4 bases, V lost 1 base, and 11 bases had no gene match. The CDR3 covers 17 residues. Germline V CDR1 and CDR2: SQVTM, ANQGSEA. The CDR3 DNA sequence: TGCAGCGTTGAAGGCGGGGACAGGGGGGACCTGGGCTATGGCTACACCTTC. Translation: CSVEGGDRGDLGYGYTF.

The chain uses TRBV28 and TRBJ2-5, with 7 positions matching TRBD1. CDR1 is MDHEN, CDR2 SYDVKM, per germline. Trimming at V came to 5 bases and at J to 5 bases, leaving 20 bases not matched to a gene. The length of the CDR3 is 18 residues. This CDR3 is CASSQPTGLDPDGETQYF. CDR3 in DNA: TGTGCCAGCAGTCAACCGACAGGGTTGGACCCTGACGGGGAGACCCAGTACTTC. The entire variable domain, with the rest obtained from reference TRBV28 and TRBJ2-5, is as follows: DVKVTQSSRYLVKRTGEKVFLECVQDMDHENMFWYRQDPGLGLRLIYFSYDVKMKEKGDIPEGYSVSREKKERFSLILESASTNQTSMYLCASSQPTGLDPDGETQYFGPGTRLLVL.

The V gene is TRBV5-1, the J gene TRBJ2-2; D might be TRBD1 (5 bases). Between the trimmed V and J ends, which lost 1 base and 2 bases, there was a span of 9 bases. The CDR3 has 15 residues. Germline CDR1 SGHRS, CDR2 YFSETQ. The CDR3: CASSLLDTNTGELFF. CDR3 in DNA: TGCGCCAGCAGCTTGCTGGACACAAACACCGGGGAGCTGTTTTTT.

The gene calls are TRBV28 and TRBJ2-7; 10 nucleotides agree with TRBD2. The CDR3 runs to 16 residues. From germline, CDR1 is MDHEN and CDR2 SYDVKM. Germline trimming cut 1 base from V and 2 bases from J; bases unmatched to any gene: 5. The CDR3 nucleotides are TGTGCCAGCAGTTTATTCGGGACTAGCGTTACCTACGAGCAGTACTTC. Translating it yields CASSLFGTSVTYEQYF.

The chain joins TRBV5-1 to TRBJ1-5, with 7 bases lining up with TRBD1. This CDR3 is built from 14 residues. The germline V gene has CDR1 SGHRS and CDR2 YFSETQ. V dropped 0 bases and J dropped 7; count of bases not matched to a gene: 4. The CDR3 reads CASSLGGGQQPQHF. Written as DNA, the CDR3 is TGCGCCAGCAGCTTGGGAGGGGGCCAACAGCCCCAGCATTTT.

This chain connects TRBV5-1 to TRBJ2-5, with TRBD1 matching over 9 bases. CDR3 length equals 15 residues. Germline V gene data show CDR1 as SGHRS and CDR2 as YFSETQ. The trim removed 4 bases at V and 5 bases at J, leaving 9 bases unmatched. This CDR3 reads CASSLNTGGGETQYF. The CDR3 DNA reads TGCGCCAGCAGCCTAAACACAGGGGGCGGGGAGACCCAGTACTTC.

There are a few counts of this clone. This chain links TRBV5-1 with TRBJ1-4; 7 nucleotides agree with TRBD1. V dropped 4 bases and J dropped 8; count of bases not matched to a gene: 11. Germline CDR1 SGHRS, CDR2 YFSETQ. The length of the CDR3 is 15 residues. Here the CDR3 DNA reads TGCGCCAGCAGCCCCGCAGGGGGACGCGGCGAAAAACTGTTTTTT. Its translation: CASSPAGGRGEKLFF.

The rearrangement joins TRBV29-1 to TRBJ2-1, with 7 positions matching TRBD2. The germline V gene encodes CDR1 SQVTM and CDR2 ANQGSEA. The V and J ends lost 3 bases and 3 bases, in that order; junction bases with no gene match: 5. CDR3 length: 14 amino acids. This CDR3 is CSVDSAGVYNEQFF. For the CDR3, the DNA is TGCAGCGTTGATTCGGCGGGAGTCTACAATGAGCAGTTCTTC.